A selection of T cell receptor beta chains follows, all from one sample in a study of shared clonotypes between healthy human individuals. Libraries were prepared by immunoSEQ multiplex PCR; TCRdb keeps only in-frame clonotypes and omits some of them. The profile shows some 1,900,000 clones, less than 95% of them singletons. The sequenced material came from naive CD8+ T cells sorted from blood. The receptors originated from a man aged 18 to 29 in good health. CDR3s include the opening cysteine and the closing phenylalanine or tryptophan. D genes are given only for firm matches. Clone size is stated in some rows and not others, as once, few, many or a class when expanded.

abundance	v_gene	d_gene	j_gene	CDR3nt	CDR3aa
.	TRBV5-1	TRBD1	TRBJ1-1	TGCGCCAGCAGCTTGAGGGACAGGACCATGAACACTGAAGCTTTCTTT	CASSLRDRTMNTEAFF
few	TRBV4-1	.	TRBJ1-1	TGCGCCAGCAGCCAGCTCTCCTCTGAAGCTTTCTTT	CASSQLSSEAFF
.	TRBV7-6	TRBD1	TRBJ2-3	TGTGCCAGCAGCTTAGCTCCACAGGGGGCCATCACAGATACGCAGTATTTT	CASSLAPQGAITDTQYF
.	TRBV4-1	.	TRBJ2-7	TGCGCCAGCAGCGACCTTGGCTCTCGCACAGCCTACGAGCAGTACTTC	CASSDLGSRTAYEQYF
few	TRBV19	.	TRBJ1-6	TGTGCCAGTAGGCAGGGCGGTGGAATCGCCTATAATTCACCCCTCCACTTT	CASRQGGGIAYNSPLHF
.	TRBV5-8	.	TRBJ2-5	TGTGCCAGCAGCTTGGAGGCAGCGCCCCCCCAGTACTTC	CASSLEAAPPQYF
once	TRBV13	.	TRBJ2-5	TGTGCCAGCAGCTTAGCCGACAGACCGATGCAAGAGACCCAGTACTTC	CASSLADRPMQETQYF
.	TRBV28	.	TRBJ1-1	TGTGCCAGCAGTTCCCTTAGGGAGTTACATGCGTATGAAGCTTTCTTT	CASSSLRELHAYEAFF
.	TRBV5-6	.	TRBJ2-2	TGTGCCAGCAGCTATCTACAAGGGACAAGCTCCGGGGAGCTGTTTTTT	CASSYLQGTSSGELFF
.	TRBV15	.	TRBJ1-5	TGTGCCACCAGCTCCGGGACACTAAATCAGCCCCAGCATTTT	CATSSGTLNQPQHF